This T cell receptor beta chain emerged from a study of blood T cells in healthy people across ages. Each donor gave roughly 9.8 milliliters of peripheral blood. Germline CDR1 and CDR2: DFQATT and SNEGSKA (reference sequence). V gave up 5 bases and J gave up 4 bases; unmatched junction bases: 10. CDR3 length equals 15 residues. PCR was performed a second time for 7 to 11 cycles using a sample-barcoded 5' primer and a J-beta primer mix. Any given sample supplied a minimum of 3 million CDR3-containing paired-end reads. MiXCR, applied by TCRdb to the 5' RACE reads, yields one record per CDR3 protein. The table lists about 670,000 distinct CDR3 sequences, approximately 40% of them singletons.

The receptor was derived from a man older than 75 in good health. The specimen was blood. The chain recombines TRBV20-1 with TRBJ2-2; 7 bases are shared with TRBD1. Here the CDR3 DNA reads TGCAGTGCTCCCTCAAACACAGGGGCCACCGGGGAGCTGTTTTTT. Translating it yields CSAPSNTGATGELFF.